The sequence of this T cell receptor beta chain was determined in a study of blood T cell dynamics during melanoma immunotherapy. Looking at the study overall: First-line therapy was either pembrolizumab or nivolumab with ipilimumab for metastatic melanoma. General study findings and limits: The study could not tell melanoma-specific clones from general immune activation.

A note on this clone: Antigen specificity is unknown.

Stated time point: week 3, after first cycle of checkpoint inhibitor. Response was assessed by RECIST 1.1 at 12 weeks, except a couple of rapid progressors. No patient had earlier systemic cancer treatment, concurrent immunosuppressants, or another active cancer. Germline-derived CDR1 and CDR2 are MGHRA and YSYEKL. V dropped 5 bases and J dropped 6; count of bases not matched to a gene: 9. The CDR3 has 15 residues. Assay: immunoSEQ multiplex PCR; the TCRdb copy retains only in-frame clones and omits some. Of about 11,000 clones detected, about four fifths appear once; the ten largest clones hold under 25%.

The receptor comes from a human donor with melanoma. V is TRBV4-1 and J is TRBJ2-2; 7 bases align to TRBD1. The input for sequencing was blood, taken from a patient treated with checkpoint blockade. The CDR3 sequence: CASSSRQGAAGELFF. In nucleotides, the CDR3 is TGCGCCAGCAGCAGCCGACAGGGTGCGGCCGGGGAGCTGTTTTTT.